This T cell receptor (beta chain) was identified during a study of control samples from healthy donors and cancer patients. Per germline, CDR1 MNHNY and CDR2 SVGAGI (reference sequence). CDR3 size: 15 residues. Deletions cut 6 bases from V and 4 bases from J, with 17 bases between. Assay: immunoSEQ multiplex PCR; the TCRdb copy retains only in-frame clones and omits some. The table includes about 120,000 clones, approximately 90% detected once. The V and J genes are TRBV6-6 and TRBJ2-3, with D maybe TRBD2 (5 bases). The receptor was isolated from a woman in her seventies in good health. The sequenced sample consisted of blood. Here the CDR3 DNA reads TGTGCCAGCAGCCGCGGAGGCCCCCCCGCAGATACGCAGTATTTT. This sequence encodes CASSRGGPPADTQYF.